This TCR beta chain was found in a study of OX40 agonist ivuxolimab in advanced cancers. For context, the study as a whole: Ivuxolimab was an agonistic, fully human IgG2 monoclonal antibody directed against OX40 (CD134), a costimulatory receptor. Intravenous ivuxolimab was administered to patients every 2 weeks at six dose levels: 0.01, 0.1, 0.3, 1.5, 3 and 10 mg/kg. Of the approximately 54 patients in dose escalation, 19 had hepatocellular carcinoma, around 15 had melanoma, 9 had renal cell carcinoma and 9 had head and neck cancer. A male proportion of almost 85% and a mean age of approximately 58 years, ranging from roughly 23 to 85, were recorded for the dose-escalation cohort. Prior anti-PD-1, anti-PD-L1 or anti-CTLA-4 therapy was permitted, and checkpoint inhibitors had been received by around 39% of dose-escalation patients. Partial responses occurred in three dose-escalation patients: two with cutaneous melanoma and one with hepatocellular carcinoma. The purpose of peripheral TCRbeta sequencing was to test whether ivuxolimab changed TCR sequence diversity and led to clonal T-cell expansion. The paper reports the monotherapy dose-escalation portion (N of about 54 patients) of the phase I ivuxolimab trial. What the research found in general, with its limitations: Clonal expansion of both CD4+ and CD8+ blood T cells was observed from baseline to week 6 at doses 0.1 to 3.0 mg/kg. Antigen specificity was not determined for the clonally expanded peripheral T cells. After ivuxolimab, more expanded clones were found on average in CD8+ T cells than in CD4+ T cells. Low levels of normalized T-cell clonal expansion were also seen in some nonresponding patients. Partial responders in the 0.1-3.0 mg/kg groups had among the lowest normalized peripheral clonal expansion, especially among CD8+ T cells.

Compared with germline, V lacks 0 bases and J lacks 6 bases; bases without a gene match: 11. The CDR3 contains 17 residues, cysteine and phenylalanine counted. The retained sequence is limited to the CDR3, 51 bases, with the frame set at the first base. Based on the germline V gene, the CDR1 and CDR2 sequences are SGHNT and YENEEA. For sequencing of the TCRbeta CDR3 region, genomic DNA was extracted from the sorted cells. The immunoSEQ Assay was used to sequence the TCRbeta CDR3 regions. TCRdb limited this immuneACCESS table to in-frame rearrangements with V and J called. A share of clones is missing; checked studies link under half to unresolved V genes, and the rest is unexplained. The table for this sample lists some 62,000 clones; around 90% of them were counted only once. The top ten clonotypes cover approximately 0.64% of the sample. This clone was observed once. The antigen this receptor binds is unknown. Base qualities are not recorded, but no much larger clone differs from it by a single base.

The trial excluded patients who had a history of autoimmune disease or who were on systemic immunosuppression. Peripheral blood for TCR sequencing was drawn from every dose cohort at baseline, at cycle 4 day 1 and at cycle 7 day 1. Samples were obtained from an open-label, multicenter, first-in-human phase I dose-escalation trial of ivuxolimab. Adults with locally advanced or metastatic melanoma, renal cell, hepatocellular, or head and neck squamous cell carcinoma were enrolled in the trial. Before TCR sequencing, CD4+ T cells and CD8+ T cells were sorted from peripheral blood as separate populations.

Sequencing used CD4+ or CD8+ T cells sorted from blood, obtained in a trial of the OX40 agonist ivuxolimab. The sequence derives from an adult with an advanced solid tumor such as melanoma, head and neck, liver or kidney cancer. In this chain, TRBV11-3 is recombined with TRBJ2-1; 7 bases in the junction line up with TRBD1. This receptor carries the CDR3 CASSLDQGVPLANEQFF. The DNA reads TGTGCCAGCAGCTTAGACCAGGGGGTTCCGCTGGCCAATGAGCAGTTCTTC.